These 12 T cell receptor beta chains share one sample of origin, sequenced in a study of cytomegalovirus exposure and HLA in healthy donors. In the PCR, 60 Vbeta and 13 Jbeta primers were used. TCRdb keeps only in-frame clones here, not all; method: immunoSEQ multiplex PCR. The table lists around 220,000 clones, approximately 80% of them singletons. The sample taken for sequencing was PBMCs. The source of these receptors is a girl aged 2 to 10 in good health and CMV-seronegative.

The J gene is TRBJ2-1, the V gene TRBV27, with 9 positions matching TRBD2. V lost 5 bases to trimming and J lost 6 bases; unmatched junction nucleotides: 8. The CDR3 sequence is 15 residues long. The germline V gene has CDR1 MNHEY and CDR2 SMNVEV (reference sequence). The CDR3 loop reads CASSRPGLARNEQFF. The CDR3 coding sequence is TGTGCCAGCAGTCGTCCGGGACTAGCCCGCAATGAGCAGTTCTTC.

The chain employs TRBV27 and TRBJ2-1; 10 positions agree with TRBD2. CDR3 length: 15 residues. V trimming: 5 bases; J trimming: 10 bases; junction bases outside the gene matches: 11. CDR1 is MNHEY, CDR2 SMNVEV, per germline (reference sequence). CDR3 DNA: TGTGCCAGCAGTGAAGGACTAGCGGAGGTTAACGAGCAGTTCTTC. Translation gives CASSEGLAEVNEQFF.

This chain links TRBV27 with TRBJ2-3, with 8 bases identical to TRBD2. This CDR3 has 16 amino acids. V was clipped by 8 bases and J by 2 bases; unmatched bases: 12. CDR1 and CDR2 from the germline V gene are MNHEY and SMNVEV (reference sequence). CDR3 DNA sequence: TGTGCCAGCGGTATTATTGCGGGGGGCCCCACAGATACGCAGTATTTT. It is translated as CASGIIAGGPTDTQYF.

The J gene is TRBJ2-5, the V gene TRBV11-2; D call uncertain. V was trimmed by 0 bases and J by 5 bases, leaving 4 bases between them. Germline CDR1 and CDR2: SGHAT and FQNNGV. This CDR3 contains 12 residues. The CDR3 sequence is CASSLDLETQYF. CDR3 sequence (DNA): TGTGCCAGCAGCTTAGACCTGGAGACCCAGTACTTC.

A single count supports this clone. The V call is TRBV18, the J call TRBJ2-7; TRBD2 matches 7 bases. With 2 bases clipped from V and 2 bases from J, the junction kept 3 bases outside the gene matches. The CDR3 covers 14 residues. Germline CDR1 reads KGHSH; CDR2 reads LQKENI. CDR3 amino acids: CASSPTSGTYEQYF. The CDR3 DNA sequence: TGTGCCAGCTCACCAACGAGCGGGACCTACGAGCAGTACTTC.

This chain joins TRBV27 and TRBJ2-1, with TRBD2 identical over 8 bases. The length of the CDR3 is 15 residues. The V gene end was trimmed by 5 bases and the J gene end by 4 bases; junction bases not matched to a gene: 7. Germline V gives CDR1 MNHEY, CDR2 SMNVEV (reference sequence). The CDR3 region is CASSLPGLGYNEQFF. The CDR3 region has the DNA TGTGCCAGCAGTCTTCCGGGACTAGGGTACAATGAGCAGTTCTTC.

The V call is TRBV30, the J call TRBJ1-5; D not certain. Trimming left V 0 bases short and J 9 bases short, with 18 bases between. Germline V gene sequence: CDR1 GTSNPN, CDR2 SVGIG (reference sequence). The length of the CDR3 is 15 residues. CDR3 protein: CAWSVIADPGMPQHF. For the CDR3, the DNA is TGTGCCTGGAGTGTTATAGCCGACCCCGGAATGCCCCAGCATTTT.

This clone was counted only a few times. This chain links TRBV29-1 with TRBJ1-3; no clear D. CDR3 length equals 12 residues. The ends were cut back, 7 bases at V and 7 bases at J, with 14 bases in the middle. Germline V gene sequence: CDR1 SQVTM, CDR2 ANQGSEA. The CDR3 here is CSAGVAGNTIYF. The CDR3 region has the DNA TGCAGCGCTGGAGTGGCGGGGAACACCATATATTTT.

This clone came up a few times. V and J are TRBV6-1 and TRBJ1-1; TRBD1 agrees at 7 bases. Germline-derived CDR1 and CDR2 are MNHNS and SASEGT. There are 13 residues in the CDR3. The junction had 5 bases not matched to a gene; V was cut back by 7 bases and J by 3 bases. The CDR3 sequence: CASMFDRDTEAFF. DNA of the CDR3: TGTGCCAGCATGTTTGACAGGGACACTGAAGCTTTCTTT.

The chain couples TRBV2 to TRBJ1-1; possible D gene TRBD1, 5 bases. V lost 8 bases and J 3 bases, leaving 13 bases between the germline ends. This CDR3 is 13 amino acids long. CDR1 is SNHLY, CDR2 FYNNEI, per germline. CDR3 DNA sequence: TGTGCCAGCCAGGGTGACAGTTACACTGAAGCTTTCTTT. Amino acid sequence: CASQGDSYTEAFF.

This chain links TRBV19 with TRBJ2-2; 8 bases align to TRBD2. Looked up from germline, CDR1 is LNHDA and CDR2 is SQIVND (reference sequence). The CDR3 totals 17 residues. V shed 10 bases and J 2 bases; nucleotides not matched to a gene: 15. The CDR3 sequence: CATSIYTSGTNTGELFF. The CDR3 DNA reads TGTGCCACCTCAATCTACACTAGCGGCACCAACACCGGGGAGCTGTTTTTT.

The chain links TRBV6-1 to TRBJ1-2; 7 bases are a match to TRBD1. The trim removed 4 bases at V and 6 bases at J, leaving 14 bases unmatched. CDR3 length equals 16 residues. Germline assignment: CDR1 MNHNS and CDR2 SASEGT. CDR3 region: CASSADGDSRSDGYTF. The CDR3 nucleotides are TGTGCCAGCAGTGCTGATGGGGACAGCCGATCGGATGGCTACACCTTC.